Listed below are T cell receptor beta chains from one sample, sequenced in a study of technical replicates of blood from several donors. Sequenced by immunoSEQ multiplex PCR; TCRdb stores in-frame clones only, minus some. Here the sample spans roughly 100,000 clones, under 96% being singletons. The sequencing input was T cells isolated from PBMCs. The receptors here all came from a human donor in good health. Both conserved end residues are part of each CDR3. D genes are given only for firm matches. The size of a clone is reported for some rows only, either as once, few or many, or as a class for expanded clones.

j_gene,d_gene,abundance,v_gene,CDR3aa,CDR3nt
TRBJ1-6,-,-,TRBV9,CASSVGGSSYNSPLHF,TGTGCCAGCAGCGTAGGAGGCAGCTCCTATAATTCACCCCTCCACTTT
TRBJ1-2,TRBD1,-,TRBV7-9,CASSFPQGAYGYTF,TGTGCCAGCAGCTTCCCGCAGGGGGCGTATGGCTACACCTTC
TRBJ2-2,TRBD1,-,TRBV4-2,CASSLQRELAGGNTGELFF,TGTGCCAGCAGTCTACAAAGGGAACTCGCAGGGGGCAACACCGGGGAGCTGTTTTTT
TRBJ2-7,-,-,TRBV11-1,CASSFLAGTYEQYF,TGTGCCAGCAGCTTTCTCGCAGGGACCTACGAGCAGTACTTC
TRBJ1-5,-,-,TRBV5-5,CASSVGAGNQPQHF,TGTGCCAGCAGCGTAGGGGCCGGCAATCAGCCCCAGCATTTT
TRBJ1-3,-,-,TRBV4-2,CASSHNLRDTIYF,TGTGCCAGCAGCCACAACCTCCGGGACACCATATATTTT
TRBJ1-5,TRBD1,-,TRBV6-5,CASQRQGANQPQHF,TGTGCCAGCCAGAGACAGGGGGCTAATCAGCCCCAGCATTTT
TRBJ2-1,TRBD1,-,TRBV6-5,CASRRTGEDEQFF,TGTGCCAGCAGGAGGACAGGGGAAGATGAGCAGTTCTTC
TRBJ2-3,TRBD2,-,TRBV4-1,CASSQEWLAGSTDTQYF,TGCGCCAGCAGCCAAGAATGGCTAGCGGGGAGCACAGATACGCAGTATTTT
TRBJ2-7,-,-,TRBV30,CASGTIGYEQYF,TGTGCCTCGGGAACCATCGGGTACGAGCAGTACTTC
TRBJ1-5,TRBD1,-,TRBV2,CASSEGRDRVFPQHF,TGTGCCAGCAGTGAAGGACGGGACAGGGTATTTCCCCAGCATTTT
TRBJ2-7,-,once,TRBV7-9,CASSLVAQSDEQYF,TGTGCCAGCAGCTTAGTTGCCCAGTCCGACGAGCAGTACTTC
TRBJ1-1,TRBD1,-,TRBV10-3,CAIRGQENTEAFF,TGTGCCATCAGGGGACAGGAGAACACTGAAGCTTTCTTT
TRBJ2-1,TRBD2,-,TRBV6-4,CASSPAPLREDNEQFF,TGTGCCAGCAGTCCGGCCCCGTTGCGGGAGGACAATGAGCAGTTCTTC